The clone carrying this T cell receptor beta chain was seen a few times. The sample comes from a study of T cells in localized non-small cell lung cancer. Assay used: immunoSEQ multiplex PCR; TCRdb lists only in-frame clones, some missing. The sample lists about 31,000 clones, roughly 87% occurring once. Trimming left V 1 base short and J 4 bases short, with 10 bases between. CDR3 length: 14 amino acids. The germline V gene encodes CDR1 WNHNN and CDR2 SYGVQD (reference sequence). The chain carries TRBV10-1 and TRBJ1-2; no firm D call. This material consisted of peripheral blood mononuclear cells, taken before any cancer treatment. The clonotype originates from a woman aged 35-70 years with stage III lung adenocarcinoma. This chain's CDR3 is CASSEWCPFYGYTF. CDR3 nucleotide sequence: TGCGCCAGCAGTGAGTGGTGCCCCTTCTATGGCTACACCTTC.